What follows are 26 T cell receptor beta chains derived from one specimen sequenced in a study of blood T cell repertoires in COVID-19. Sequencing was performed with immunoSEQ multiplex PCR; in TCRdb, only in-frame clones are kept and a portion is missing. The sample holds 490,000 or so clones; about 85% are singletons and the top ten take 7% to 10%. Material for sequencing was PBMCs or T cells enriched from blood (not recorded which). These receptors originate from a woman aged 55-70 years who had recovered from COVID-19.

This chain connects TRBV6-5 to TRBJ1-5; no firm D call. V gave up 4 bases and J gave up 3 bases, with 13 bases separating them. Germline V gene data show CDR1 as MNHEY and CDR2 as SVGAGI. The CDR3 runs 15 residues. The CDR3 loop reads CASSLSQVNNQPQHF. The DNA for the CDR3 is TGTGCCAGCAGTTTATCTCAGGTGAACAATCAGCCCCAGCATTTT.

This sequence joins TRBV3-1 (or the pseudogene TRBV3-2) and TRBJ1-6; D is unresolved. The V and J ends lost 2 bases and 4 bases respectively, with 3 bases between them. CDR1 is LGHDT, CDR2 YNNKEL, per germline (reference sequence). The CDR3 spans 13 residues. This chain's CDR3 is CASSQTYNSPLHF. The DNA of the CDR3 is TGTGCCAGCAGCCAAACATATAATTCACCCCTCCACTTT.

This chain links TRBV5-4 with TRBJ2-1, with 14 bases that match TRBD2. The CDR3 runs to 16 residues. Per germline, CDR1 SGHNT and CDR2 YYREEE (reference sequence). The junction had 9 bases not matched to a gene; V was cut back by 5 bases and J by 8 bases. This chain's CDR3 is CASSRPGLAGDYEQFF. The CDR3 DNA follows: TGTGCCAGCAGTCGACCGGGACTAGCGGGGGATTATGAGCAGTTCTTC.

This chain joins TRBV7-2 and TRBJ1-2; 8 positions match TRBD1. This CDR3 region has 16 residues. Trimming removed 1 base from V and 2 bases from J; junction bases left unmatched: 6. Germline values: CDR1 SGHTA, CDR2 FQGNSA. CDR3: CASSLGRGRTNYGYTF. CDR3 DNA sequence: TGTGCCAGCAGCTTAGGCAGGGGGCGTACGAACTATGGCTACACCTTC. The full variable domain, completed using reference TRBV7-2 and TRBJ1-2, is GAGVSQSPSNKVTEKGKDVELRCDPISGHTALYWYRQSLGQGLEFLIYFQGNSAPDKSGLPSDRFSAERTGGSVSTLTIQRTQQEDSAVYLCASSLGRGRTNYGYTFGSGTRLTVV.

The rearrangement links TRBV6-2 or TRBV6-3 to TRBJ2-1; 12 positions agree with TRBD2. The CDR3 spans 16 residues. V lost 4 bases to trimming and J lost 9 bases; unmatched junction nucleotides: 10. In germline, CDR1 is MNHEY, CDR2 SVGEGT. The CDR3 here is CASSFWTSGERPEQFF. CDR3 nucleotide sequence: TGTGCCAGCAGTTTCTGGACTAGCGGGGAGCGGCCTGAGCAGTTCTTC.

This rearrangement joins TRBV11-2 to TRBJ1-6; D unclear. V was shortened by 1 base and J by 14 bases, with 12 bases between the two germline ends. From germline, CDR1 is SGHAT and CDR2 FQNNGV. The CDR3 runs 13 residues. This CDR3 reads CASSLVAARSLHF. Written as DNA, the CDR3 is TGTGCCAGCAGCTTAGTAGCCGCCAGATCCCTCCACTTT.

The CDR3 coding sequence is TGTGCCAGCAGCGCCCAGGGAAGGGCTGGAAACACCATATATTTT. It yields the protein CASSAQGRAGNTIYF. The chain links TRBV9 to TRBJ1-3; tentative D call: TRBD1 (5 bases). V was trimmed by 3 bases and J by 2 bases, leaving 12 bases between them. The CDR3 spans 15 residues. CDR1 is SGDLS, CDR2 YYNGEE, per germline.

The chain uses TRBV5-1 and TRBJ1-2, with 7 bases aligning to TRBD1. The CDR3 has 13 amino acids. Unmatched junction bases numbered 3, after V lost 3 bases and J lost 4 bases. CDR1 is SGHRS and CDR2 is YFSETQ in the germline V gene. The DNA of the CDR3 is TGCGCCAGCAGCTCCGACAGGGTCTATGGCTACACCTTC. It translates to CASSSDRVYGYTF.

This sequence joins TRBV6-1 and TRBJ2-5; a weak D match, TRBD2 (5 bases). Deletions cut 3 bases from V and 1 base from J, with 12 bases between. Germline CDR1 is MNHNS and CDR2 is SASEGT. The length of the CDR3 is 15 residues. The CDR3 loop reads CASSEAVGVQETQYF. CDR3 DNA: TGTGCCAGCAGTGAGGCAGTCGGGGTCCAAGAGACCCAGTACTTC.

The chain couples TRBV30 to TRBJ1-2, with a possible D match to TRBD1 (6 bases). The germline CDR1 and CDR2 sequences are GTSNPN and SVGIG (reference sequence). V was cut by 1 base and J by 4 bases, with 13 bases left in between. CDR3 size: 14 residues. CDR3 DNA: TGTGCCTGGAGTGCAGGGGAAGACGCCTATGGCTACACCTTC. Translation: CAWSAGEDAYGYTF.

V usage is TRBV2 and J usage is TRBJ1-5; TRBD1 matches 10 bases. The CDR3 is 15 amino acids. CDR1 and CDR2 from the germline V gene are SNHLY and FYNNEI. The junction had 7 bases not matched to a gene; V was cut back by 11 bases and J by 0 bases. The CDR3: CASGDRGYSNQPQHF. DNA for the CDR3: TGTGCCTCCGGGGACAGGGGTTATAGCAATCAGCCCCAGCATTTT.

The chain couples TRBV30 to TRBJ1-1; 10 nucleotides line up with TRBD1. The CDR3 is 14 amino acids. After removal of 3 bases from V and 7 bases from J, the junction contained 8 bases not matched to a gene. Germline V lookup: CDR1 GTSNPN, CDR2 SVGIG (reference sequence). The CDR3 region has the DNA TGTGCCTGGAGCCAGGACAGGGGGGTCAATGAAGCTTTCTTT. This encodes CAWSQDRGVNEAFF.

V gene TRBV27 combines with J gene TRBJ1-5; D possibly corresponds to TRBD1 (5 bases). Looked up from germline, CDR1 is MNHEY and CDR2 is SMNVEV (reference sequence). V dropped 6 bases and J dropped 2 bases, with 11 bases sitting between them. The CDR3 runs 14 residues. This CDR3 reads CASRGLRGNQPQHF. CDR3 DNA sequence: TGTGCCAGCAGGGGGCTAAGGGGCAATCAGCCCCAGCATTTT.

The rearrangement joins TRBV6-2 or TRBV6-3 to TRBJ1-5, with D unclear. The V gene's germline CDR1 is MNHEY and CDR2 SVGEGT. V lost 6 bases and J lost 6, with 6 bases in between. CDR3 size: 11 residues. CDR3 loop: CASRYLQPQHF. In nucleotides, the CDR3 is TGTGCCAGCAGATACCTTCAGCCCCAGCATTTT.

The chain combines TRBV18 with TRBJ2-7, with a tentative D call TRBD1 (6 bases). The CDR3 has 13 residues. Germline V gene sequence: CDR1 KGHSH, CDR2 LQKENI. Trimming removed 3 bases from V and 3 bases from J, with 9 bases in between. The CDR3 sequence: CASSPLQGYEQYV. In DNA form, the CDR3 reads TGTGCCAGCTCACCCCTACAGGGCTACGAGCAGTACGTC.

The chain joins TRBV5-4 to TRBJ1-1; D gene uncertain. V was pared by 2 bases and J by 1 base, with 6 bases between. From germline, CDR1 is SGHNT and CDR2 YYREEE (reference sequence). The CDR3 extends over 13 amino acids. In nucleotides, the CDR3 is TGTGCCAGCAGCTTTGGCAGGAACACTGAAGCTTTCTTT. Protein: CASSFGRNTEAFF.

V and J are TRBV30 and TRBJ1-2; 10 bases match TRBD1. This CDR3 is built from 14 residues. Germline trimming cut 0 bases from V and 6 bases from J; bases unmatched to any gene: 4. Germline V lookup: CDR1 GTSNPN, CDR2 SVGIG (reference sequence). CDR3 DNA: TGTGCCTGGAGTGTATCCGACAGGGGGCATGGCTACACCTTC. The encoded protein is CAWSVSDRGHGYTF.

The chain employs TRBV18 and TRBJ1-2; perhaps TRBD1 as D (6 bases). The germline V and J ends were trimmed by 2 bases and 5 bases, with 12 bases remaining between them. CDR1 and CDR2 from the germline V gene are KGHSH and LQKENI. The CDR3 totals 14 residues. The CDR3 region has the DNA TGTGCCAGCTCACCAGGAGGACAGAGTTATGGCTACACCTTC. The encoded protein is CASSPGGQSYGYTF.

This chain links TRBV30 with TRBJ2-7, with D possibly being TRBD1 (6 bases). The CDR3 is 13 amino acids. V lost 2 bases, J lost 3 bases, and 11 bases lay in between. The germline V gene has CDR1 GTSNPN and CDR2 SVGIG (reference sequence). The CDR3 DNA follows: TGTGCCTGGAGTCTCGGACAGAACTACGAGCAGTACTTC. Encoded protein: CAWSLGQNYEQYF. Full variable domain (missing parts from reference TRBV30 and TRBJ2-7): SQTIHQWPATLVQPVGSPLSLECTVEGTSNPNLYWYRQAAGRGLQLLFYSVGIGQISSEVPQNLSASRPQDRQFILSSKKLLLSDSGFYLCAWSLGQNYEQYFGPGTRLTVT.

The rearrangement uses TRBV29-1 and TRBJ1-1, with D perhaps matching TRBD1 (6 bases). The CDR3 sequence is 12 residues long. V gave up 6 bases and J gave up 11 bases, with 19 bases separating them. Germline loops: CDR1 SQVTM, CDR2 ANQGSEA. The CDR3 spells CSVLRDNQWAFF. Written as DNA, the CDR3 is TGCAGCGTCCTCCGGGACAATCAGTGGGCTTTCTTT.

This clone occurred once. The chain is built from TRBV4-1 and TRBJ1-1; D possibly corresponds to TRBD1 (5 bases). Germline values: CDR1 MGHRA, CDR2 YSYEKL. This CDR3 is built from 15 residues. Trimming cost V 2 bases and J 8 bases, with 18 bases left between them. The CDR3 DNA follows: TGCGCCAGCAGCCAAAGTATACAGGTACCTCCAGAAGCTTTCTTT. Its translation is CASSQSIQVPPEAFF.

The chain combines TRBV24-1 with TRBJ2-6; D gene unclear. V gave up 6 bases and J gave up 0 bases, with 11 bases separating them. The CDR3 consists of 16 residues. Per germline, CDR1 KGHDR and CDR2 SFDVKD. CDR3 amino acids: CATSPVSSSGANVLTF. The CDR3 bases are TGTGCCACCAGTCCCGTTAGCAGCTCTGGGGCCAACGTCCTGACTTTC.

The chain combines TRBV10-3 with TRBJ1-6; maybe TRBD1 (5 bases). The V gene lost 5 bases and the J gene lost 1 base, with 6 bases spanning the gap. This CDR3 contains 14 residues. CDR1 ENHRY and CDR2 SYGVKD come from the germline V gene. In DNA, the CDR3 is TGTGCCATCAGTCAGGGTTCCTATAATTCACCCCTCCACTTT. It specifies CAISQGSYNSPLHF.

J is TRBJ1-1 and V is TRBV5-4, with D maybe TRBD1 (5 bases). This CDR3 has 17 residues. Trimming left V 1 base short and J 8 bases short, with 24 bases between. In germline, CDR1 is SGHNT, CDR2 YYREEE (reference sequence). CDR3: CASSLWDGASTPNEAFF. DNA of the CDR3: TGTGCCAGCAGCTTGTGGGATGGGGCGAGTACGCCGAACGAAGCTTTCTTT.

V is TRBV5-1 and J is TRBJ1-1, with D perhaps matching TRBD1 (6 bases). The CDR3 is 15 amino acids. Trimming removed 4 bases from V and 5 bases from J, with 18 bases in between. Germline V gene sequence: CDR1 SGHRS, CDR2 YFSETQ. The CDR3 region is CASSLPEQGPTEAFF. In DNA form, the CDR3 reads TGCGCCAGCAGCCTCCCCGAGCAGGGGCCAACTGAAGCTTTCTTT.

This sequence joins TRBV6-5 and TRBJ2-7; TRBD2 agrees at 7 bases. Germline trimming cut 8 bases from V and 0 bases from J; bases unmatched to any gene: 10. Germline V CDR1 and CDR2: MNHEY, SVGAGI. This CDR3 comprises 15 residues. CDR3 loop: CASAPSGYSSYEQYV. CDR3 bases: TGTGCCAGCGCCCCTAGCGGTTATAGCTCCTACGAGCAGTACGTC.